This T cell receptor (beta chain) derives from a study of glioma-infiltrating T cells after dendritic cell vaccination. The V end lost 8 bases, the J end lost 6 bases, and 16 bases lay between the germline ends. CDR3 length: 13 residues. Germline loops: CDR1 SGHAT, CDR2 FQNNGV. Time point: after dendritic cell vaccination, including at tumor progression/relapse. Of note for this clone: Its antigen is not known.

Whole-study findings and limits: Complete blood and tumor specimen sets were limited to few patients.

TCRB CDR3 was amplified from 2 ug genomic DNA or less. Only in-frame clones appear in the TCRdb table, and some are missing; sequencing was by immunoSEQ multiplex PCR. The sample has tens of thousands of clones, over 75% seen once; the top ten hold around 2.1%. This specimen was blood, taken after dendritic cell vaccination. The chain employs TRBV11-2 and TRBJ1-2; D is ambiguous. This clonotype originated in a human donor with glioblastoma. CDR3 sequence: CASRRVPEDGYTF. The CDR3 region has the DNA TGTGCCAGCCGTCGAGTGCCTGAAGATGGCTACACCTTC.